The 18 T cell receptor beta chains presented below share a single source sample, sequenced in a study of T cells in Graves' hyperthyroidism and ophthalmopathy. The source material, RNA transcripts, was used to amplify TCR beta CDR3 regions. The TCR CDR3 first-round RT-PCR relied on the HTBI primer set. TCRdb recomputed calls from the multiplex PCR reads with MiXCR, one row per CDR3 protein. The repertoire holds roughly 240,000 distinct CDR3 sequences, about a sixth seen once, with 28% in the top ten. Sequencing was carried out using blood. The source is a woman under 30 with Graves' ophthalmopathy.

Ten or more counts support this clonotype. The chain uses TRBV6-1 and TRBJ1-4; D is unclear. V dropped 5 bases and J dropped 4 bases, with 11 bases sitting between them. This CDR3 has 14 amino acids. Looked up from germline, CDR1 is MNHNS and CDR2 is SASEGT. The CDR3 is CASSLGIDNEKLFF. In nucleotides, the CDR3 is TGTGCCAGCAGTCTCGGGATAGATAATGAAAAACTGTTTTTT.

This clonotype was seen ten or more times. The rearrangement joins TRBV19 to TRBJ1-5; D not resolved. V lost 1 base to trimming and J lost 6 bases, with 13 bases between them. Germline V gene data show CDR1 as LNHDA and CDR2 as SQIVND (reference sequence). The CDR3 spans 15 residues. In DNA, the CDR3 is TGTGCCAGTAGTATAGCCGCAGGTTCCGGTCAGCCCCAGCATTTT. This translates into CASSIAAGSGQPQHF.

This clonotype was recorded many times. The chain recombines TRBV9 with TRBJ2-4, with TRBD2 matching over 8 bases. The V segment lost 3 bases and the J segment 1 base; nucleotides outside the gene matches: 3. CDR3 length equals 15 residues. The germline CDR1 and CDR2 sequences are SGDLS and YYNGEE. The CDR3 sequence: CASSAGGMAKNIQYF. CDR3 DNA sequence: TGTGCCAGCAGCGCGGGAGGGATGGCCAAAAACATTCAGTACTTC.

This clonotype was recorded many times. The genes are TRBV20-1 and TRBJ2-5; D is ambiguous. The V and J ends lost 2 bases and 5 bases respectively, with 12 bases between them. The germline CDR1 and CDR2 sequences are DFQATT and SNEGSKA (reference sequence). The CDR3 has 13 residues. The CDR3 bases are TGCAGTGCTAGAAACGACATCGGGGAGACCCAGTACTTC. Translation gives CSARNDIGETQYF.

In this sample, this clonotype turned up many times. This chain links TRBV20-1 with TRBJ1-1; no clear D. V lost 0 bases and J lost 8, with 7 bases in between. Germline CDR1 is DFQATT and CDR2 is SNEGSKA (reference sequence). The CDR3 covers 11 residues. The CDR3 DNA follows: TGCAGTGCTAGAGAACAGATAGAAGCTTTCTTT. Its protein product is CSAREQIEAFF.

This clonotype was seen repeatedly, ten times or more. The V gene is TRBV28, the J gene TRBJ2-3; 10 bases map to TRBD2. The CDR3 sequence is 16 residues long. V gave up 2 bases and J gave up 5 bases; unmatched junction bases: 7. CDR1 and CDR2 (germline): MDHEN, SYDVKM. The CDR3, as DNA: TGTGCCAGCAGTTTAGGAAGCGGGGGGGCCGGAGATACGCAGTATTTT. This gives the protein CASSLGSGGAGDTQYF.

This clonotype was seen many times. The CDR3 sequence is CASSSPKNTEAFF. CDR3 nucleotides: TGTGCCAGCAGCTCTCCTAAGAACACTGAAGCTTTCTTT. V is TRBV11-2 and J is TRBJ1-1; no clear D gene. Germline V lookup: CDR1 SGHAT, CDR2 FQNNGV. Trimming pared 4 bases from V and 1 base from J, leaving 7 bases between. The CDR3 sequence is 13 residues long.

The chain uses TRBV7-2 and TRBJ2-3; TRBD1 matches 8 bases. V was clipped by 5 bases and J by 1 base; unmatched bases: 5. Germline V gene data show CDR1 as SGHTA and CDR2 as FQGNSA. The CDR3 is 15 amino acids. CDR3 in amino acids: CASSRQGFRTDTQYF. CDR3 sequence (DNA): TGTGCCAGCAGCCGACAGGGGTTCCGCACAGATACGCAGTATTTT. Full variable domain (remainder filled in from reference TRBV7-2 and TRBJ2-3): GAGVSQSPSNKVTEKGKDVELRCDPISGHTALYWYRQSLGQGLEFLIYFQGNSAPDKSGLPSDRFSAERTGGSVSTLTIQRTQQEDSAVYLCASSRQGFRTDTQYFGPGTRLTVL.

This clonotype has a count of ten or more. This chain uses TRBV12-3 or TRBV12-4 with TRBJ2-2; perhaps D is TRBD1 or TRBD2 (5 bases each). The V and J ends lost 6 bases and 2 bases respectively, with 16 bases between them. The CDR3 spans 16 residues. The CDR3: CASSPLGTGNTGELFF. Written as DNA, the CDR3 is TGTGCCAGCAGCCCCCTTGGGACGGGAAACACCGGGGAGCTGTTTTTT.

This clonotype was counted ten times or more. The rearrangement uses TRBV2 and TRBJ2-7, with D perhaps TRBD1 (5 bases). The CDR3 consists of 16 residues. Looked up from germline, CDR1 is SNHLY and CDR2 is FYNNEI. Trimming shortened V by 3 bases and J by 6 bases, and 21 bases separated the two germline ends. This CDR3 is CASSEAGNNPRGEQYF. The CDR3 DNA is TGTGCCAGCAGTGAGGCAGGGAACAACCCTAGAGGCGAGCAGTACTTC.

This clonotype was recorded many times. The chain joins TRBV6-1 to TRBJ2-7, with D possibly TRBD1 on 5 matching bases. From germline, CDR1 is MNHNS and CDR2 SASEGT. This CDR3 spans 14 amino acids. V gave up 1 base and J gave up 7 bases, with 14 bases separating them. CDR3 nucleotides: TGTGCCAGCAGTGAAGGGCTGGGCAGGGATGAGCAGTACTTC. This translates into CASSEGLGRDEQYF.

In its sample, this clonotype was seen many times. The rearrangement joins TRBV30 to TRBJ2-2; 8 nucleotides align to TRBD1. V was clipped by 1 base and J by 4 bases; unmatched bases: 5. This CDR3 has 15 residues. Per germline, CDR1 GTSNPN and CDR2 SVGIG (reference sequence). CDR3: CAWSGQGIVTGELFF. The CDR3 region has the DNA TGTGCCTGGAGTGGACAGGGGATCGTCACCGGGGAGCTGTTTTTT.

This chain links TRBV6-1 with TRBJ2-7; no definite D call. Trimming cost V 2 bases and J 6 bases, with 11 bases left between them. The CDR3 loop spans 13 amino acids. The germline CDR1 and CDR2 sequences are MNHNS and SASEGT. CDR3 region: CASSEHRRREQYF. The CDR3 DNA reads as TGTGCCAGCAGTGAACACCGAAGGCGCGAGCAGTACTTC.

The sample holds one count of this clonotype. A much more abundant neighbour one base away suggests this may be a read error. The V gene is TRBV24-1, the J gene TRBJ2-1; no firm D call. From germline, CDR1 is KGHDR and CDR2 SFDVKD. The CDR3 runs 12 residues. The CDR3: CAASDLGWEQFF. CDR3 in DNA: TGTGCCGCCAGTGATTTGGGCTGGGAGCAGTTCTTC.

The rearrangement joins TRBV2 to TRBJ1-1; 7 bases match TRBD1. V shed 6 bases and J 4 bases; nucleotides not matched to a gene: 5. CDR3 length equals 13 residues. Germline-derived CDR1 and CDR2 are SNHLY and FYNNEI. The chain's CDR3 is CASSATGPTEAFF. In DNA, the CDR3 is TGTGCCAGCAGCGCGACAGGGCCCACTGAAGCTTTCTTT.

As for this clonotype: This may be a read error, as it is one base from a much larger clone. CDR3 loop: CATSRVVEDEAFF. The CDR3 bases are TGTGCCACCAGCAGAGTGGTCGAAGATGAAGCTTTCTTT. The chain links TRBV15 to TRBJ1-1; no definite D call. The CDR3 totals 13 residues. The V end lost 1 base, the J end lost 7 bases, and 10 bases lay between the germline ends. CDR1 and CDR2 from the germline V gene are LNHNV and YYDKDF (reference sequence).

This clonotype was observed at least ten times. V is TRBV7-6 and J is TRBJ2-1, with TRBD2 matching 10 bases. The CDR3 consists of 15 residues. V was clipped by 5 bases and J by 7 bases; unmatched bases: 8. Germline CDR1 SGHVS, CDR2 FNYEAQ. CDR3 sequence: CASSRSGRADNEQFF. DNA for the CDR3: TGTGCCAGCAGCAGAAGCGGGAGGGCCGATAATGAGCAGTTCTTC.

This clonotype appeared a few times. The chain links TRBV9 to TRBJ1-3, with TRBD1 as a possible D gene (5 bases). The ends were cut back, 4 bases at V and 4 bases at J, with 21 bases in the middle. The CDR3 runs to 17 residues. CDR1 and CDR2 (germline): SGDLS, YYNGEE. The CDR3 region has the DNA TGTGCCAGCAGCTCACCAAGGGGTGGGGAGGCGGGAAACACCATATATTTT. Translated: CASSSPRGGEAGNTIYF. Variable domain in full (rest from reference TRBV9 and TRBJ1-3): DSGVTQTPKHLITATGQRVTLRCSPRSGDLSVYWYQQSLDQGLQFLIQYYNGEERAKGNILERFSAQQFPDLHSELNLSSLELGDSALYFCASSSPRGGEAGNTIYFGEGSWLTVV.